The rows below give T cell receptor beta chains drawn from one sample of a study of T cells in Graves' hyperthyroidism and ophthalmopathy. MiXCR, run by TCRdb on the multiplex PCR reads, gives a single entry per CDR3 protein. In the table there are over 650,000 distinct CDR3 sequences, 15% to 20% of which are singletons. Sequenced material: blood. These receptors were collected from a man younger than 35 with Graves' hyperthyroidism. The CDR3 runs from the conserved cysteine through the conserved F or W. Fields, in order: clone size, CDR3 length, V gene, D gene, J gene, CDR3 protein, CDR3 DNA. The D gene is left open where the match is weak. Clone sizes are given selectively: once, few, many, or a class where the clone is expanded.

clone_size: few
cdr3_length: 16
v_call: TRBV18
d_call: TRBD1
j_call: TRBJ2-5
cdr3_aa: CASSPSAGQGAETQYF
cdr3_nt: TGTGCCAGCTCACCATCGGCGGGACAGGGGGCAGAGACCCAGTACTTC

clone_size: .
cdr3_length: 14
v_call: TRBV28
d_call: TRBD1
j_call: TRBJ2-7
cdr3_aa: CASLGTDRHYEQYF
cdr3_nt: TGTGCCAGCCTTGGGACAGATCGTCACTACGAGCAGTACTTC

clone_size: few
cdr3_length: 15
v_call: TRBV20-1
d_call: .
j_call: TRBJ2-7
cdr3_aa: CSAAGASGSSYEQYF
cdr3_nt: TGCAGTGCTGCGGGGGCCAGCGGGTCCTCCTACGAGCAGTACTTC

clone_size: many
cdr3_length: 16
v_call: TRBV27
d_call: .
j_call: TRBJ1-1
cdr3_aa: CASSLTGIGVNTEAFF
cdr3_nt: TGTGCCAGCAGCCTAACAGGGATCGGCGTGAACACTGAAGCTTTCTTT

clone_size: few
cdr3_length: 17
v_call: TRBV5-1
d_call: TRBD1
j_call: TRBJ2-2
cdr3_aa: CASSLDRGPIGTGELFF
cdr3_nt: TGCGCCAGCAGCTTGGACAGGGGTCCAATTGGCACCGGGGAGCTGTTTTTT

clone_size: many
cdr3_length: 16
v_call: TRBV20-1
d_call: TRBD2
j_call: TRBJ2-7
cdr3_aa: CSARDGASGTPYEQYF
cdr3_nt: TGCAGTGCTAGAGATGGCGCTAGCGGGACCCCCTACGAGCAGTACTTC

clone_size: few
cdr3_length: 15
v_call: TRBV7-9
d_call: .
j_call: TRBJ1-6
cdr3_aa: CASSPESTRGSPLHF
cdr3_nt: TGTGCCAGCAGCCCCGAAAGTACAAGAGGTTCACCCCTCCACTTT

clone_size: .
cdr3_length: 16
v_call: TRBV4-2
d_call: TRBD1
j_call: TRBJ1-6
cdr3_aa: CASSLGQGDESSPLHF
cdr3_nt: TGTGCCAGCAGCCTTGGACAGGGAGATGAAAGTTCACCCCTCCACTTT

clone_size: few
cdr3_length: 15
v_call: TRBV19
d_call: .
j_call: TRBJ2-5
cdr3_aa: CASSIGGREQETQYF
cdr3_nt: TGTGCCAGTAGTATAGGGGGCCGGGAGCAAGAGACCCAGTACTTC

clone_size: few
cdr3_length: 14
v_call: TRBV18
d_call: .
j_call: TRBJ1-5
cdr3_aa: CASSPGAGGQPQHF
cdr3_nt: TGTGCCAGCTCACCAGGAGCGGGGGGTCAGCCCCAGCATTTT

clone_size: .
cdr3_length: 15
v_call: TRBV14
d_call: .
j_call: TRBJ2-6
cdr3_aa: CASSPLFPGANVLTF
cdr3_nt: TGTGCCAGCAGCCCCCTTTTTCCTGGGGCCAACGTCCTGACTTTC

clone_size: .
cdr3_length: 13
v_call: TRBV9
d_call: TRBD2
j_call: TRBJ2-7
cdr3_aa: CASSDGRTYEQYF
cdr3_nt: TGTGCCAGCTCCGACGGGAGGACGTACGAGCAGTACTTC

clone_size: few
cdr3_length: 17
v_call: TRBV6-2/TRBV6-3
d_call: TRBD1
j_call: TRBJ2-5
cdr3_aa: CASSYPPGQGLQETQYF
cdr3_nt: TGTGCCAGCAGTTACCCCCCTGGACAGGGTTTGCAAGAGACCCAGTACTTC

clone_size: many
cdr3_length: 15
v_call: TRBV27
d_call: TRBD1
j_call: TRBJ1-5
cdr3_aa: CASSEGGMRNQPQHF
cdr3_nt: TGTGCCAGCAGTGAAGGGGGCATGAGAAATCAGCCCCAGCATTTT

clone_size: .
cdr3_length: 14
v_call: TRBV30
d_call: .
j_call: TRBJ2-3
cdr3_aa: CASDSLESADTQYF
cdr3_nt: TGTGCGTCGGATAGCTTGGAGTCTGCAGATACGCAGTATTTT

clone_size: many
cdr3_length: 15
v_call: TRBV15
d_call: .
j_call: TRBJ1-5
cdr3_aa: CATSRDAGSNQPQHF
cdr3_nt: TGTGCCACCAGCAGAGATGCAGGGAGCAATCAGCCCCAGCATTTT

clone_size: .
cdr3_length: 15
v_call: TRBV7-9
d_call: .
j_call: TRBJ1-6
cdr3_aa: CSSTDGTSYNSPLHF
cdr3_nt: TGTTCCAGCACCGACGGGACCTCCTATAATTCACCCCTCCACTTT

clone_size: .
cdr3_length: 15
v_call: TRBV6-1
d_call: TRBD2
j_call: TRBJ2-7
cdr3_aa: CASSLGLASYYEQYF
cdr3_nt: TGTGCCAGCAGTCTCGGACTAGCGAGCTACTACGAGCAGTACTTC

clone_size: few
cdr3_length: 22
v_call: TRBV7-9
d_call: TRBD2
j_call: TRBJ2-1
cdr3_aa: CASSFPRDGRTSGRATYNEQFF
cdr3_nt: TGTGCCAGCAGCTTCCCTCGGGACGGACGGACTAGCGGGAGGGCAACCTACAATGAGCAGTTCTTC

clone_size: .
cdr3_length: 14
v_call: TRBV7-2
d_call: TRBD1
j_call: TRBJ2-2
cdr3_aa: CASRKTGDTGELFF
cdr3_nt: TGTGCCAGCAGGAAAACAGGGGACACCGGGGAGCTGTTTTTT

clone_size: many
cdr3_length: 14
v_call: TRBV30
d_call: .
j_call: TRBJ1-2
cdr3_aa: CAWRATETAYGYTF
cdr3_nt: TGTGCCTGGAGGGCAACCGAGACAGCCTATGGCTACACCTTC

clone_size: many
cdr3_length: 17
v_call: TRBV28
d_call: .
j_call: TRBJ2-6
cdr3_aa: CASSLSLGPRGANVLTF
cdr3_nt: TGTGCCAGCAGTTTATCCCTGGGACCAAGAGGGGCCAACGTCCTGACTTTC

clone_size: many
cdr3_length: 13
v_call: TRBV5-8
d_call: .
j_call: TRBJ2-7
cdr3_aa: CASSKGQPYEQYF
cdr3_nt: TGTGCCAGCAGCAAAGGACAGCCCTACGAGCAGTACTTC

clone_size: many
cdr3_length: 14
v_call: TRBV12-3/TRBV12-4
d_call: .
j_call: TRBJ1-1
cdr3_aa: CASSLVGGTTEAFF
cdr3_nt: TGTGCCAGCAGTTTAGTAGGGGGGACCACTGAAGCTTTCTTT